This T cell receptor (beta chain) was sequenced in a study of shared clonotypes between healthy human individuals. General study findings and limits: Blood was the sole source, and tissue repertoires probably differ. Shared across four donors were roughly 4.7% of the naive CD4 clonotypes. Large sequencing depth failed to make sorted-subset sequencing complete, rarefaction showed. A reduction in generation probabilities was seen for non-shared clonotypes relative to those shared by all four donors.

Some clones are missing from TCRdb's copy, which holds only in-frame ones; the method was immunoSEQ multiplex PCR. This sample has approximately 640,000 clones, with roughly 70% found just once. A word on this clone: Antigen specificity is unknown.

The specimen was memory CD4+ T cells sorted from blood. Subset reported: CD45RA-negative fraction. This TCR derives from a woman aged 25 to 39 in good health.

The CDR3 loop is CASSPGLNDEQYF. The CDR3 DNA follows: TGTGCCAGCTCACCGGGACTAAACGACGAGCAGTACTTC. The chain uses TRBV18 and TRBJ2-7; 7 bases are a match to TRBD2. The germline V gene has CDR1 KGHSH and CDR2 LQKENI. This CDR3 contains 13 residues. V lost 3 bases, J lost 5 bases, and 4 bases stayed unmatched.